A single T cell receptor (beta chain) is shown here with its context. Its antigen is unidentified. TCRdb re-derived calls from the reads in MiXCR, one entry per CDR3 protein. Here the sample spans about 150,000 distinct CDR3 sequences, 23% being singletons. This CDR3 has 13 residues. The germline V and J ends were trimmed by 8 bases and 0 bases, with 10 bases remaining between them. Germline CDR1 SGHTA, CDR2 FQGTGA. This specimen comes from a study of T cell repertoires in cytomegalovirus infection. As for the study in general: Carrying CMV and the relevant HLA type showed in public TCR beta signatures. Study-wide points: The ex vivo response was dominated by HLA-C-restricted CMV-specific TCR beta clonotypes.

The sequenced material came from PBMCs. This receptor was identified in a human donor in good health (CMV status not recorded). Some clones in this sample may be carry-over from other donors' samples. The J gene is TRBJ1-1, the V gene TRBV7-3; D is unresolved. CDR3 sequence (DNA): TGTGCCAGCTCCACCGGTGTGAACACTGAAGCTTTCTTT. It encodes CASSTGVNTEAFF.